A single sample gave rise to the 31 T cell receptor beta chains below, sequenced in a study of blood T cell repertoires in COVID-19. The method was immunoSEQ multiplex PCR; TCRdb's version includes in-frame clones alone and lacks a portion of them. The repertoire holds roughly 230,000 clones, with over 75% as singletons. Sequenced sample: peripheral blood. The source is a human donor in a cohort sampled during active COVID-19.

This clone has a handful of counts. CDR3 amino acids: CAWSHQAGAFF. The CDR3 DNA sequence: TGTGCCTGGAGTCACCAAGCGGGAGCTTTCTTT. The rearrangement links TRBV30 to TRBJ1-1; D unresolved. The V gene lost 2 bases and the J gene lost 10 bases, with 11 bases spanning the gap. The CDR3 runs to 11 residues. From germline, CDR1 is GTSNPN and CDR2 SVGIG (reference sequence).

The chain has TRBV10-3 and TRBJ2-7; D possibly corresponds to TRBD2 (6 bases). Trimming left V 0 bases short and J 9 bases short, with 30 bases between. This CDR3 comprises 19 residues. Per the germline V gene, CDR1 is ENHRY and CDR2 is SYGVKD. The CDR3 region is CAISESIGLSPSAGEGQYF. The DNA for the CDR3 is TGTGCCATCAGTGAGTCGATAGGGCTCAGCCCTAGCGCAGGAGAGGGGCAGTACTTC.

The chain joins TRBV18 to TRBJ2-2, with a weak D call TRBD1 (6 bases). The CDR3 contains 18 residues. Germline CDR1 is KGHSH and CDR2 is LQKENI. The V gene lost 5 bases and the J gene lost 0 bases, with 19 bases spanning the gap. The CDR3 is CASSTTGQLFANTGELFF. CDR3 coding DNA: TGTGCCAGCTCAACTACCGGACAGCTCTTTGCGAACACCGGGGAGCTGTTTTTT. The full variable domain, in which reference TRBV18 and TRBJ2-2 provide the parts outside the CDR3, is NAGVMQNPRHLVRRRGQEARLRCSPMKGHSHVYWYRQLPEEGLKFMVYLQKENIIDESGMPKERFSAEFPKEGPSILRIQQVVRGDSAAYFCASSTTGQLFANTGELFFGEGSRLTVL.

The V and J genes are TRBV28 and TRBJ2-7, with TRBD1 identical over 7 bases. This CDR3 contains 13 residues. Germline values: CDR1 MDHEN, CDR2 SYDVKM. With V trimmed by 9 bases and J by 0 bases, 5 bases remained unmatched. The CDR3 bases are TGTGCCAGTATCCAGGGGGACTCCTACGAGCAGTACTTC. It encodes CASIQGDSYEQYF.

V and J are TRBV11-3 and TRBJ2-7; D gene unclear. The CDR3 spans 14 residues. Germline V gene sequence: CDR1 SGHNT, CDR2 YENEEA. Trimming removed 2 bases at V and 0 bases at J, with 8 bases between. The chain's CDR3 is CASSLNSFSYEQYF. As DNA, the CDR3 is TGTGCCAGCAGCTTAAATTCCTTCTCCTACGAGCAGTACTTC.

The rearrangement joins TRBV3-1 (or the pseudogene TRBV3-2) to TRBJ2-1, with TRBD2 identical over 9 bases. Germline V gene lookup returns CDR1 LGHDT and CDR2 YNNKEL (reference sequence). The CDR3 has 15 residues. With V trimmed by 3 bases and J by 6 bases, 6 bases remained unmatched. The CDR3 DNA is TGTGCCAGCAGCCAGATAGCGGGGGCTCCCAATGAGCAGTTCTTC. Protein product: CASSQIAGAPNEQFF.

This clone was recorded a few times. The chain is built from TRBV5-1 and TRBJ2-7, with a possible D match to TRBD2 (6 bases). The V and J ends lost 4 bases and 4 bases respectively, with 18 bases between them. This CDR3 has 15 residues. Germline V CDR1 and CDR2: SGHRS, YFSETQ. CDR3 coding DNA: TGCGCCAGCAGCAAGGGCCTAGAGGAGGGTTACGAGCAGTACTTC. Protein product: CASSKGLEEGYEQYF.

To note about this clone: Other DNA sequences in this sample translate to the same CDR3. V is TRBV7-9 and J is TRBJ2-6; 9 positions match TRBD1. CDR3 length: 17 residues. Unmatched junction bases numbered 11, after V lost 7 bases and J lost 4 bases. Germline-derived CDR1 and CDR2 are SEHNR and FQNEAQ (reference sequence). CDR3 DNA: TGTGCCAGCAAGAGGACAGGGGAACTTGCGGGGGCCAACGTCCTGACTTTC. This encodes CASKRTGELAGANVLTF.

The V call is TRBV5-6, the J call TRBJ1-2, with D maybe TRBD1 (6 bases). The CDR3 sequence is 16 residues long. Germline assignment: CDR1 SGHDT and CDR2 YYEEEE. V lost 4 bases and J 4 bases, leaving 20 bases between the germline ends. The CDR3 sequence: CASSAGGGAISYGYTF. CDR3 DNA: TGTGCCAGCAGCGCCGGTGGGGGGGCTATATCCTATGGCTACACCTTC.

This rearrangement joins TRBV9 to TRBJ1-2; D not resolved. The CDR3 is 17 amino acids. V shed 4 bases and J shed 6 bases, with 25 bases lying between them. CDR1 is SGDLS and CDR2 is YYNGEE in the germline V gene. This chain's CDR3 is CASSFNLNPADFHGYTF. Here the CDR3 DNA reads TGTGCCAGCAGCTTCAATTTGAATCCCGCCGACTTCCATGGCTACACCTTC.

V usage is TRBV13 and J usage is TRBJ2-5, with no clear D. The CDR3 runs to 14 residues. V shed 1 base and J shed 1 base, with 7 bases lying between them. Germline CDR1 reads PRHDT; CDR2 reads FYEKMQ (reference sequence). The DNA of the CDR3 is TGTGCCAGCAGCTTAGCTGAGATCCAAGAGACCCAGTACTTC. Its translation is CASSLAEIQETQYF.

The genes are TRBV9 and TRBJ1-1; TRBD1 agrees at 7 bases. The ends lost 0 bases at V and 5 bases at J; junction bases unmatched: 10. Germline CDR1 reads SGDLS; CDR2 reads YYNGEE. CDR3 length: 16 residues. The CDR3 region is CASSVAVTGFRTEAFF. The CDR3 DNA reads TGTGCCAGCAGCGTAGCTGTGACAGGGTTTCGGACTGAAGCTTTCTTT.

This clone appeared a few times. The CDR3: CASSELSSSYNEQFF. In DNA form, the CDR3 reads TGTGCCAGCTCAGAACTATCGAGCTCCTACAATGAGCAGTTCTTC. The chain carries TRBV18 and TRBJ2-1; D is unresolved. The V end lost 5 bases, the J end lost 0 bases, and 11 bases lay between the germline ends. The CDR3 length is 15 residues. Germline V gene sequence: CDR1 KGHSH, CDR2 LQKENI.

In this sample, this clone turned up a few times. The genes are TRBV29-1 and TRBJ1-1; 7 positions agree with TRBD1. The CDR3 totals 15 residues. Germline V gene lookup returns CDR1 SQVTM and CDR2 ANQGSEA. V shed 3 bases and J 4 bases; nucleotides not matched to a gene: 11. CDR3 sequence: CSVEGQTGAFTEAFF. CDR3 DNA: TGCAGCGTTGAGGGGCAAACAGGGGCCTTCACTGAAGCTTTCTTT.

The CDR3 sequence is CASLPQAGPTDTQYF. CDR3 nucleotide sequence: TGTGCCAGCCTACCCCAAGCGGGCCCCACAGATACGCAGTATTTT. V is TRBV6-4 and J is TRBJ2-3; tentative D call: TRBD2 (6 bases). V was pared by 8 bases and J by 2 bases, with 17 bases between. Germline V gene lookup returns CDR1 MRHNA and CDR2 SNTAGT. The CDR3 runs 15 residues.

V and J are TRBV9 and TRBJ1-1; maybe TRBD1 (6 bases). The germline V and J ends were trimmed by 4 bases and 5 bases, with 15 bases remaining between them. Germline V CDR1 and CDR2: SGDLS, YYNGEE. The CDR3 contains 14 residues. Here the CDR3 reads CASSSTQGRTEAFF. DNA for the CDR3: TGTGCCAGCAGCTCGACACAGGGTCGGACTGAAGCTTTCTTT.

A few counts support this clone. V is TRBV5-6 and J is TRBJ2-3; 7 nucleotides agree with TRBD1. The V gene end was trimmed by 4 bases and the J gene end by 0 bases; junction bases not matched to a gene: 8. CDR3 size: 16 residues. The germline gives CDR1 SGHDT, CDR2 YYEEEE. CDR3 DNA: TGTGCCAGCAGCACCCGACAGGGAGATAGCACAGATACGCAGTATTTT. Encoded protein: CASSTRQGDSTDTQYF.

The chain has TRBV7-9 and TRBJ2-3; 11 nucleotides align to TRBD2. The CDR3 length is 16 residues. Unmatched junction bases numbered 11, after V lost 4 bases and J lost 8 bases. Germline values: CDR1 SEHNR, CDR2 FQNEAQ (reference sequence). As DNA, the CDR3 is TGTGCCAGCAGCTGGATAGCGGGGGGGCCGGGAGGTACGCAGTATTTT. It codes for CASSWIAGGPGGTQYF.

This chain uses TRBV9 with TRBJ2-5, with TRBD1 as a possible D gene (5 bases). V was clipped by 3 bases and J by 5 bases, with 14 bases between them. The CDR3 runs 14 residues. The germline V gene has CDR1 SGDLS and CDR2 YYNGEE. DNA for the CDR3: TGTGCCAGCAGCGGGAGAGACAGAACGGAGACCCAGTACTTC. This gives the protein CASSGRDRTETQYF.

The chain carries TRBV14 and TRBJ2-3, with 7 bases lining up with TRBD2. Germline V gives CDR1 SGHDN, CDR2 FVKESK. Trimming removed 1 base from V and 2 bases from J; junction bases left unmatched: 9. The CDR3 totals 17 residues. CDR3 residues: CASSQGYPGLHTDTQYF. The CDR3 coding sequence is TGTGCCAGCAGCCAAGGGTATCCGGGACTACACACAGATACGCAGTATTTT.

The V and J genes are TRBV7-9 and TRBJ1-3; tentative D call: TRBD1 (6 bases). Trimming removed 4 bases from V and 4 bases from J, with 11 bases in between. Germline V gene lookup returns CDR1 SEHNR and CDR2 FQNEAQ (reference sequence). The CDR3 loop spans 14 amino acids. This CDR3 reads CASSSGVGGNTIYF. The CDR3 nucleotides read TGTGCCAGCAGCTCAGGGGTTGGCGGAAACACCATATATTTT.

The chain uses TRBV28 and TRBJ2-7; 7 bases match TRBD2. V shed 2 bases, J shed 11 bases, and the junction held 3 bases outside the gene matches. CDR3 length: 11 residues. CDR1 and CDR2 from the germline V gene are MDHEN and SYDVKM. As DNA, the CDR3 is TGTGCCAGCAGTTTAAGCGGGATAGAGTACTTC. Translation gives CASSLSGIEYF.

The V call is TRBV5-1, the J call TRBJ2-7, with D perhaps TRBD2 (6 bases). The CDR3 loop spans 13 amino acids. V was pared by 0 bases and J by 6 bases, with 10 bases between. Germline CDR1 is SGHRS and CDR2 is YFSETQ. The CDR3 DNA sequence: TGCGCCAGCAGCTTGGGTGAAGCGGGCGAGCAGTACTTC. It is translated as CASSLGEAGEQYF.

The gene calls are TRBV11-2 and TRBJ1-1; D is ambiguous. Germline V gene sequence: CDR1 SGHAT, CDR2 FQNNGV. The CDR3 is 15 residues long. V dropped 6 bases and J dropped 1 base, with 15 bases sitting between them. The CDR3 reads CASSSYYGENTEAFF. In DNA, the CDR3 is TGTGCCAGCAGTTCGTATTACGGGGAGAACACTGAAGCTTTCTTT.

The CDR3 sequence: CASSPLGGTEAFF. The CDR3 coding sequence is TGTGCCAGCTCACCTTTAGGGGGAACTGAAGCTTTCTTT. The chain has TRBV18 and TRBJ1-1, with a possible D match to TRBD1 (6 bases). This CDR3 comprises 13 residues. Germline V gene sequence: CDR1 KGHSH, CDR2 LQKENI. Trimming shortened V by 3 bases and J by 5 bases, and 10 bases separated the two germline ends.

The chain is built from TRBV27 and TRBJ2-1; 9 nucleotides match TRBD1. Germline assignment: CDR1 MNHEY and CDR2 SMNVEV (reference sequence). This CDR3 comprises 15 residues. Trimming took 4 bases from V and 4 from J; bases not matched to a gene: 5. Here the CDR3 reads CASSYDRGMYNEQFF. CDR3 nucleotides: TGTGCCAGCAGTTACGACAGGGGGATGTACAATGAGCAGTTCTTC.

This clone has a single count. This chain links TRBV12-3 or TRBV12-4 with TRBJ2-1; tentative D call: TRBD2 (5 bases). CDR3 length equals 13 residues. V was shortened by 8 bases and J by 8 bases, with 16 bases between the two germline ends. This CDR3 reads CASHPQDGDEQFF. CDR3 DNA sequence: TGTGCCAGCCATCCCCAAGACGGGGATGAGCAGTTCTTC.

This chain links TRBV12-3 or TRBV12-4 with TRBJ1-2, with D tentatively TRBD1 (5 bases). V lost 4 bases to trimming and J lost 6 bases, with 12 bases between them. This CDR3 has 13 residues. This chain's CDR3 is CASSSRGSDGYTF. The CDR3 region has the DNA TGTGCCAGCAGTTCAAGGGGTTCAGATGGCTACACCTTC.

This clone was counted only a few times. The chain recombines TRBV27 with TRBJ2-2, with D unclear. V lost 10 bases and J lost 0, with 12 bases in between. There are 14 residues in the CDR3. The germline gives CDR1 MNHEY, CDR2 SMNVEV (reference sequence). The CDR3 DNA reads as TGTGCCACACGCGAATTAGCGAACACCGGGGAGCTGTTTTTT. The encoded protein is CATRELANTGELFF.

The chain employs TRBV6-2 or TRBV6-3 and TRBJ1-1; 8 bases agree with TRBD1. Germline V gene sequence: CDR1 MNHEY, CDR2 SVGEGT. V lost 5 bases and J lost 6; bases outside the gene matches: 8. This CDR3 comprises 14 residues. The CDR3 region is CASSDRGLEAEAFF. For the CDR3, the DNA is TGTGCCAGCAGTGACAGGGGCTTGGAGGCTGAAGCTTTCTTT.

V gene TRBV7-2 combines with J gene TRBJ2-7; possibly TRBD2 for D (5 bases). Germline CDR1 reads SGHTA; CDR2 reads FQGNSA. The ends were cut back, 0 bases at V and 3 bases at J, with 12 bases in the middle. The CDR3 is 15 amino acids. The CDR3 is CASSLAPDYNYEQYF. The CDR3 region has the DNA TGTGCCAGCAGCTTAGCCCCCGACTACAACTACGAGCAGTACTTC.